Shown below are 10 T cell receptor beta chains from a single sample sequenced in a study of blood T cells in healthy people across ages. PCR was performed a second time for about 7 to 12 cycles using a sample-barcoded 5' primer and a J-beta primer mix. One entry per CDR3 protein, called by TCRdb with MiXCR from the 5' RACE reads. The sample yields roughly 410,000 distinct CDR3 sequences, about 49% seen once. The sequenced material came from blood. The source is a man in his sixties in good health.

The chain links TRBV6-6 to TRBJ2-1; D gene unclear. Germline lookup yields CDR1 MNHNY and CDR2 SVGAGI (reference sequence). Trimming shortened V by 0 bases and J by 8 bases, and 8 bases separated the two germline ends. There are 13 residues in the CDR3. CDR3 coding DNA: TGTGCCAGCAGTTACTCTCCTCGTGATGAGCAGTTCTTC. It translates to CASSYSPRDEQFF.

This chain links TRBV27 with TRBJ2-4; 10 positions agree with TRBD2. The CDR3 spans 15 residues. Germline CDR1 MNHEY, CDR2 SMNVEV (reference sequence). V was pared by 7 bases and J by 7 bases, with 10 bases of the junction left unmatched. CDR3 loop: CASKTLAGGRNIQYF. DNA of the CDR3: TGTGCCAGCAAGACTTTAGCGGGAGGAAGGAACATTCAGTACTTC.

The chain links TRBV3-1 to TRBJ2-1; 8 bases are a match to TRBD2. V dropped 4 bases and J dropped 4; count of bases not matched to a gene: 9. Germline V lookup: CDR1 LGHDT, CDR2 YNNKEL (reference sequence). The CDR3 has 16 amino acids. CDR3: CASSPIVSGEYNEQFF. The CDR3, as DNA: TGTGCCAGCAGCCCTATTGTTAGCGGGGAATACAATGAGCAGTTCTTC.

The chain uses TRBV28 and TRBJ2-5; the match to TRBD2 covers 9 bases. Germline V gene sequence: CDR1 MDHEN, CDR2 SYDVKM. This CDR3 contains 12 residues. The J segment lost 11 bases and the V segment lost 6 bases, leaving 7 bases of the junction unmatched. CDR3 protein: CASREREDVQYF. The CDR3 DNA reads TGTGCCAGCAGGGAGCGGGAGGATGTACAGTACTTC.

This chain uses TRBV10-3 with TRBJ2-7; TRBD2 matches 10 bases. This CDR3 has 15 amino acids. From germline, CDR1 is ENHRY and CDR2 SYGVKD. The junction had 4 bases not matched to a gene; V was cut back by 3 bases and J by 2 bases. The CDR3 loop reads CAISEQAGGPYEQYF. CDR3 bases: TGTGCCATCAGTGAACAAGCGGGAGGGCCCTACGAGCAGTACTTC.

A few counts support this clonotype. The gene calls are TRBV20-1 and TRBJ2-7; 14 nucleotides align to TRBD2. J was trimmed by 5 bases and V by 6 bases; bases with no gene match: 9. The germline CDR1 and CDR2 sequences are DFQATT and SNEGSKA (reference sequence). The CDR3 contains 15 residues. In DNA, the CDR3 is TGCAGTGCCCACCCGACTAGCGGGAGGGCCAACGAGCAGTACTTC. Amino acids: CSAHPTSGRANEQYF.

The chain employs TRBV28 and TRBJ2-1; TRBD1 agrees at 11 bases. Near its end, the DNA agrees better with TRBJ2-7, so the J call may be wrong. Germline CDR1 and CDR2: MDHEN and SYDVKM. The CDR3 runs to 16 residues. The CDR3 reads CASRPPGQGAYNEQYF. In DNA form, the CDR3 reads TGTGCCAGCAGGCCCCCCGGACAGGGGGCCTACAATGAGCAGTACTTC.

The chain carries TRBV6-2 or TRBV6-3 and TRBJ1-5; D is possibly TRBD1 (5 bases). This CDR3 contains 14 residues. CDR1 and CDR2 from the germline V gene are MNHEY and SVGEGT. With 11 bases removed from V and 0 bases from J, the gap between germline ends came to 14 bases. The CDR3 protein is CACRDYASNQPQHF. CDR3 sequence (DNA): TGTGCCTGCCGGGACTATGCTAGCAATCAGCCCCAGCATTTT.

In its sample, this clonotype was seen a few times. The V call is TRBV20-1, the J call TRBJ2-7; maybe TRBD1 (5 bases). CDR3 length: 12 amino acids. Germline CDR1 and CDR2: DFQATT and SNEGSKA (reference sequence). V was clipped by 6 bases and J by 3 bases, with 12 bases between them. In DNA, the CDR3 is TGCAGTGCAGATGACAGAAGCTACGAGCAGTACTTC. Translating it yields CSADDRSYEQYF.

This clonotype was found many times. The CDR3 DNA follows: TGTGCCAGCAGCTTATCTTACCGGGATACGCAGTATTTT. As protein: CASSLSYRDTQYF. V usage is TRBV11-3 and J usage is TRBJ2-3; D gene uncertain. The CDR3 sequence is 13 residues long. The germline V gene encodes CDR1 SGHNT and CDR2 YENEEA. The V end lost 2 bases, the J end lost 6 bases, and 9 bases lay between the germline ends.